This TCR beta chain was documented in a study of tumor-infiltrating lymphocytes in primary liver carcinoma. The wider study: Primary liver carcinomas in the patients were surgically resected. Ages ranged from 30 to 69, with HCC or mixed HCC-cholangiocarcinoma. Measuring about 4 to 10 cm across, the tumors were staged as T1-T3 N0M0.

Researchers generated TCR beta cDNA from about 530 ng of total RNA, relying on a constant-region primer. Slightly modified ARM-PCR, run as three nested multiplex PCR rounds, produced the TCR beta libraries. Two initial PCR rounds of around 9 cycles each paired TRBV1-TRBV30 forward primers with a C-beta reverse primer. MiXCR, applied by TCRdb to the multiplex PCR reads, yields one record per CDR3 protein. The sample holds around 170,000 distinct CDR3 sequences, 60% seen once. Study observations and caveats: Less overlap was seen in tumor-adjacent and tumor-blood pairs than in tumor region pairs.

In its sample, this clonotype was seen once. The antigen is unknown. This CDR3 has 15 amino acids. V was pared by 6 bases and J by 6 bases, with 9 bases of the junction left unmatched. Germline assignment: CDR1 ENHRY and CDR2 SYGVKD. Blood RNA originated from unsorted whole blood, with germline DNA additionally extracted. The chain is built from TRBV10-3 and TRBJ2-7, with 12 positions matching TRBD2. This TCR was recovered from a man in his forties with primary liver carcinoma and hepatitis B virus infection. The sequencing sample was made of peripheral blood. The CDR3 region has the DNA TGTGCCATCAGCGACCTGACTAGCGGGAGTAGCGAGCAGTACTTC. Protein product: CAISDLTSGSSEQYF.